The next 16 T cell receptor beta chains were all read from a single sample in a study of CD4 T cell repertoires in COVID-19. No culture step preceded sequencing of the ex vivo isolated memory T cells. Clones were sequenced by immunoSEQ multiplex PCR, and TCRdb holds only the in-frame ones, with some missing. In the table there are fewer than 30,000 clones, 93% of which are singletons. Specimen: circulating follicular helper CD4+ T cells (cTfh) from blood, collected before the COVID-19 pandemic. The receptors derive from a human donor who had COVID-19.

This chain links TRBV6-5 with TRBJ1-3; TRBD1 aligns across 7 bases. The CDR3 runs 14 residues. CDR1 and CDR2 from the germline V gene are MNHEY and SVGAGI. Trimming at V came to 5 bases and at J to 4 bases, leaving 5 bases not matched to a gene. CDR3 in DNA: TGTGCCAGCAGTCCTTCGACAGGGGGAAACACCATATATTTT. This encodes CASSPSTGGNTIYF.

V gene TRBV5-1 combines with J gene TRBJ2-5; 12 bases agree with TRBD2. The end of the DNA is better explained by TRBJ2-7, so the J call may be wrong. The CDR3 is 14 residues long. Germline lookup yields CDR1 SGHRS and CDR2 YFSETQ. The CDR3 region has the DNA TGCGCCAGCTCTAGCGGGGGGGGGTCCTACGAGCAGTACTTC. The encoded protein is CASSSGGGSYEQYF.

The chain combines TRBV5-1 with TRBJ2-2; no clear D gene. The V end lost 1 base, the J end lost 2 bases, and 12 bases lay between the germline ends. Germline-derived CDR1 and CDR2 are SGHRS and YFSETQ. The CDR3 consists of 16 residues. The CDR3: CASSLRTAPNTGELFF. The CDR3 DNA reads TGCGCCAGCAGCTTGCGCACAGCACCTAACACCGGGGAGCTGTTTTTT.

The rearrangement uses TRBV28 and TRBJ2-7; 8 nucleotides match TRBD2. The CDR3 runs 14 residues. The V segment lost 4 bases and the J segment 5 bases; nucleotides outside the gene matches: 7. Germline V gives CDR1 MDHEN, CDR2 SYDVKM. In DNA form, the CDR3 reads TGTGCCAGCAGTTCCGGGGGGGGACCCAACGAGCAGTACTTC. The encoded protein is CASSSGGGPNEQYF.

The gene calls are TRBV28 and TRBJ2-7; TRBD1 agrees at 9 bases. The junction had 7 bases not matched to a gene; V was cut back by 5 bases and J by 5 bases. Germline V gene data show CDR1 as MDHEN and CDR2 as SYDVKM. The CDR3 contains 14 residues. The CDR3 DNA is TGTGCCAGCAGTCAACAGGGGGCGCGGGACGAGCAGTACTTC. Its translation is CASSQQGARDEQYF.

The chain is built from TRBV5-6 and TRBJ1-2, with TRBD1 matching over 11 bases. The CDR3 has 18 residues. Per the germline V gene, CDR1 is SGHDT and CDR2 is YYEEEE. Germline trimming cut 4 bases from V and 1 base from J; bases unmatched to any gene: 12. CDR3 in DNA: TGTGCCAGCAGCCAAGCCAAGCCGGGGACAGGGGGTAACTATGGCTACACCTTC. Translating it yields CASSQAKPGTGGNYGYTF.

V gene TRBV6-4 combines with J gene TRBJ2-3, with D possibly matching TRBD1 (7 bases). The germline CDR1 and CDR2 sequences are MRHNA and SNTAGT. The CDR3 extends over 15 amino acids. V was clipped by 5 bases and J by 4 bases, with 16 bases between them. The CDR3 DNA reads TGTGCCAGCAGTCAACAGGGGTCGGGAGCAGATACGCAGTATTTT. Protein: CASSQQGSGADTQYF.

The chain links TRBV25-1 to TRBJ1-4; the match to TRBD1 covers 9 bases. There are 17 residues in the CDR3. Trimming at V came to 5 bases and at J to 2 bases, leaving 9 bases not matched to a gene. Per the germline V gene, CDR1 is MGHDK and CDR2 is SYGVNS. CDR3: CASSIGTGHATNEKLFF. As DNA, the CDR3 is TGTGCCAGCAGTATCGGGACAGGGCATGCGACTAATGAAAAACTGTTTTTT.

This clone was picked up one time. In nucleotides, the CDR3 is TGTGCCAGCAGCCGACTAGCGGGGGAGGCAGATACGCAGTATTTT. Amino acids: CASSRLAGEADTQYF. The chain employs TRBV7-9 and TRBJ2-3; 12 nucleotides agree with TRBD2. This CDR3 has 15 residues. The germline V gene encodes CDR1 SEHNR and CDR2 FQNEAQ (reference sequence). Trimming cost V 5 bases and J 4 bases; bases outside gene matches: 4.

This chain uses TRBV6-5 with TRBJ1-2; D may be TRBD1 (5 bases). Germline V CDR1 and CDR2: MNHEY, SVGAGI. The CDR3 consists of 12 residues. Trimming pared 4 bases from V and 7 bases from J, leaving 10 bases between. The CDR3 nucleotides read TGTGCCAGCAGTTCGCAGGGTCTTGGCTACACCTTC. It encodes CASSSQGLGYTF.

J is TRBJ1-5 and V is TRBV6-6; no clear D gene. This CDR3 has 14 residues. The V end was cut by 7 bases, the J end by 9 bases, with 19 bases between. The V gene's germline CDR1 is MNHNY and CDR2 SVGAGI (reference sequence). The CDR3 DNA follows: TGTGCCAGCACCACGGGGTTGAGGAACCCGCCCCAGCATTTT. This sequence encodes CASTTGLRNPPQHF.

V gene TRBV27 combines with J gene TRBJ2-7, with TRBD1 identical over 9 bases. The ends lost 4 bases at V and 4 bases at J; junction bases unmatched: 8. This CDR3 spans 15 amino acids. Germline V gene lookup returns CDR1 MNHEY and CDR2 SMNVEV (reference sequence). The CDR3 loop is CASSSTWTGVYEQYF. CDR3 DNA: TGTGCCAGCAGTTCTACCTGGACAGGGGTGTACGAGCAGTACTTC.

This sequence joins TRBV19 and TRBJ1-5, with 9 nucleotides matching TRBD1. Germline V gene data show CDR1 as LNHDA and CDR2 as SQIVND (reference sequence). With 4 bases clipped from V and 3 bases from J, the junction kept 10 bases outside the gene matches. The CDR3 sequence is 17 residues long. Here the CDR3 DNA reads TGTGCCAGTAGTACAGCTAAAGGGACAGGGTCCAATCAGCCCCAGCATTTT. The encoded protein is CASSTAKGTGSNQPQHF. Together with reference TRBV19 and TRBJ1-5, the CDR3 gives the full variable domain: DGGITQSPKYLFRKEGQNVTLSCEQNLNHDAMYWYRQDPGQGLRLIYYSQIVNDFQKGDIAEGYSVSREKKESFPLTVTSAQKNPTAFYLCASSTAKGTGSNQPQHFGDGTRLSIL.

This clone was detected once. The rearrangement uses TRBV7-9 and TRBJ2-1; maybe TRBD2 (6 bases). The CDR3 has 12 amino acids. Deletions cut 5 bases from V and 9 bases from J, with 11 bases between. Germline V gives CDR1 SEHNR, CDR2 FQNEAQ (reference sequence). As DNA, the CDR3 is TGTGCCAGCAGCCGTACGGAGGGTGAGCAGTTCTTC. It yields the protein CASSRTEGEQFF.

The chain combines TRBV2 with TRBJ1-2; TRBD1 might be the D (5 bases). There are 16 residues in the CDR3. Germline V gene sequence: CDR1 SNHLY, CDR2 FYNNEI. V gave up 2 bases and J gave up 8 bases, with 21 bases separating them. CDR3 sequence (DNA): TGTGCCAGCAGTGAATTGGGGGGTGGGGCTCCTTCCGGCTACACCTTC. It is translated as CASSELGGGAPSGYTF.

CDR3 amino acids: CASSFGQTGRGGELFF. In nucleotides, the CDR3 is TGTGCCAGCAGCTTCGGACAGACAGGGCGCGGAGGGGAGCTGTTTTTT. The V gene is TRBV7-8, the J gene TRBJ2-2; 7 bases align to TRBD1. Losses at the gene ends were 3 bases for V and 8 bases for J; bases not matched to a gene: 12. The germline gives CDR1 SGHVS, CDR2 FQNEAQ. The CDR3 contains 16 residues.